Listed here are 10 T cell receptor beta chains from one sample, sequenced in a study of Ad26.COV2.S vaccination and SARS-CoV-2 variants. Indicated treatment: some 20 received Ad26.COV2.S at low or high dose, single or two shots; a few received placebo; per-sample allocation not given. Following the first vaccine or placebo injection, samples were taken on day 63. TCRdb keeps only in-frame clones here, not all; method: immunoSEQ multiplex PCR. The sample records approximately 280,000 clones, about 90% being singletons. Sequenced here: peripheral blood, sampled in a trial of Ad26.COV2.S vaccine versus placebo. Receptor source: a person aged 18 to 65 who received the Ad26.COV2.S COVID-19 vaccine or a placebo.

V and J are TRBV12-5 and TRBJ2-2, with 8 bases fitting TRBD1. The germline gives CDR1 LGHNT, CDR2 FRNRAP. V lost 0 bases to trimming and J lost 1 base; unmatched junction nucleotides: 10. This CDR3 is built from 19 residues. CDR3 nucleotides: TGTGCTAGTGGTTTGGTACAAGGGCGGACAGGGCAGAACACCGGGGAGCTGTTTTTT. Translating gives CASGLVQGRTGQNTGELFF.

The chain combines TRBV6-1 with TRBJ2-1; 8 bases fit TRBD2. The V gene's germline CDR1 is MNHNS and CDR2 SASEGT. This CDR3 has 15 amino acids. V was pared by 3 bases and J by 4 bases, with 5 bases of the junction left unmatched. The CDR3 DNA is TGTGCCAGCAGTGACCGGACTAGCAGTTACAATGAGCAGTTCTTC. Protein sequence: CASSDRTSSYNEQFF.

The V and J genes are TRBV4-2 and TRBJ1-2; 9 bases are shared with TRBD1. With 3 bases clipped from V and 8 bases from J, the junction kept 13 bases outside the gene matches. There are 16 residues in the CDR3. In germline, CDR1 is LGHNA, CDR2 YNFKEQ. The DNA for the CDR3 is TGTGCCAGCAGCCAGAACGGGGGGGACAGGGTTTCCGGCTACACCTTC. Encoded protein: CASSQNGGDRVSGYTF.

The chain carries TRBV9 and TRBJ1-2; no reliable D call. With 4 bases removed from V and 2 bases from J, the gap between germline ends came to 15 bases. From germline, CDR1 is SGDLS and CDR2 YYNGEE. The CDR3 extends over 15 amino acids. The CDR3 region is CASSSPESGNYGYTF. CDR3 DNA sequence: TGTGCCAGCAGCTCCCCAGAATCCGGGAACTATGGCTACACCTTC. Full variable domain (remainder filled in from reference TRBV9 and TRBJ1-2): DSGVTQTPKHLITATGQRVTLRCSPRSGDLSVYWYQQSLDQGLQFLIQYYNGEERAKGNILERFSAQQFPDLHSELNLSSLELGDSALYFCASSSPESGNYGYTFGSGTRLTVV.

The chain uses TRBV4-2 and TRBJ1-4; D uncertain. Looked up from germline, CDR1 is LGHNA and CDR2 is YNFKEQ. Trimming stripped 0 bases from V and 3 bases from J, with 11 bases between. This CDR3 is 16 amino acids long. The CDR3 coding sequence is TGTGCCAGCAGCCAAGATCCCACCGACTCTAATGAAAAACTGTTTTTT. This codes for CASSQDPTDSNEKLFF.

The chain has TRBV7-2 and TRBJ1-3, with D possibly TRBD1 on 5 matching bases. CDR1 is SGHTA and CDR2 is FQGNSA in the germline V gene. The V end lost 3 bases, the J end lost 1 base, and 13 bases lay between the germline ends. CDR3 length equals 16 residues. CDR3 region: CASSLAGTRSGNTIYF. CDR3 nucleotides: TGTGCCAGCAGCTTGGCCGGGACGAGATCTGGAAACACCATATATTTT.

The chain has TRBV7-9 and TRBJ2-3; D might be TRBD1 or TRBD2, each matching 5 bases. V was shortened by 5 bases and J by 0 bases, with 12 bases between the two germline ends. The CDR3 has 15 amino acids. CDR1 SEHNR and CDR2 FQNEAQ come from the germline V gene (reference sequence). CDR3 sequence reads: CASSARDVSTDTQYF. The CDR3 nucleotides are TGTGCCAGCAGCGCCCGGGACGTGAGCACAGATACGCAGTATTTT.

The CDR3 DNA is TGCGCCAGCAGCCCGGGGACTAGCGGGGGGGCCGTCCAAGAGACCCAGTACTTC. Translation gives CASSPGTSGGAVQETQYF. This rearrangement joins TRBV5-1 to TRBJ2-5; 16 nucleotides match TRBD2. Germline V gene data show CDR1 as SGHRS and CDR2 as YFSETQ. Trimming removed 4 bases from V and 1 base from J; junction bases left unmatched: 7. The CDR3 has 18 residues.

The chain recombines TRBV27 with TRBJ2-7, with TRBD2 as a possible D gene (5 bases). V was cut by 6 bases and J by 0 bases, with 15 bases left in between. The CDR3 covers 15 residues. Germline-derived CDR1 and CDR2 are MNHEY and SMNVEV (reference sequence). CDR3 coding DNA: TGTGCCAGCAGATTAGCGTATATCGACTCCTACGAGCAGTACTTC. Its protein is CASRLAYIDSYEQYF.

This sequence joins TRBV6-2 or TRBV6-3 and TRBJ2-2; tentative D call: TRBD2 (6 bases). Germline V gives CDR1 MNHEY, CDR2 SVGEGT. V was shortened by 6 bases and J by 6 bases, with 17 bases between the two germline ends. The CDR3 has 15 residues. CDR3 sequence (DNA): TGTGCCAGCAGCACGGGAGAGGGCCTGGCCGGGGAGCTGTTTTTT. It yields the protein CASSTGEGLAGELFF.